This paragraph reports one T cell receptor (beta chain). The sample is drawn from a study of blood T cell repertoires in COVID-19. Study summary: COVID-19 samples collected from the United States, Italy and Spain covered acute and convalescent phases.

CDR3 length equals 16 residues. Germline CDR1 is MNHEY and CDR2 is SMNVEV (reference sequence). Trimming cost V 6 bases and J 2 bases; bases outside gene matches: 6. In the original workflow: Amplified reference gene primers provided the basis for estimating nucleated cell counts. Clones were sequenced by immunoSEQ multiplex PCR, and TCRdb holds only the in-frame ones, with some missing. The V and J calls and clone size come from that table; D and trimming were worked out from the DNA. The sample yields 65,000 to 80,000 clones, roughly nine tenths seen once. The sample was peripheral blood. The source of this sequence is an elderly man in a cohort sampled during active COVID-19. The rearrangement uses TRBV27 and TRBJ2-3; 12 bases map to TRBD2. The CDR3 DNA sequence: TGTGCCAGCAGATCAAGACTAGCGGGGGACACAGATACGCAGTATTTT. Protein product: CASRSRLAGDTDTQYF.